The following is a T cell receptor beta chain sequence with its context. Its matching antigen is unknown. This entry belongs to a study of CD8+CD57+ T cells in acquired aplastic anemia. About the study: DNA recovered from sorted CD4+ and CD8+ cells had a mean of about 3 ug. Notes on the study in general: Fewer than 30 shared CD8+ CDR3s appeared highly expressed within patients' immunodominant clones. CD8+ Simpson's diversity in patients was not significantly different from that in controls.

The CDR3 runs to 9 residues. V lost 5 bases and J 12 bases, leaving 5 bases between the germline ends. Germline V gene lookup returns CDR1 SEHNR and CDR2 FQNEAQ (reference sequence). The study profiled TCR beta VDJ and CDR3 using genomic DNA as template. TCRdb re-called the reads with MiXCR, one entry per CDR3 protein. The sample shows under 250,000 distinct CDR3 sequences, 34% of them seen only once. The chain couples TRBV7-9 to TRBJ2-1; no clear D gene. The receptor comes from a human donor in good health, serving as a control. Source material: sorted CD4+, CD8+, or CD8+CD57+ T cells (not recorded which) from PBMCs. CDR3 sequence (DNA): TGTGCCAGCAGCCCGATGCAGTTCTTC. Its protein product is CASSPMQFF.